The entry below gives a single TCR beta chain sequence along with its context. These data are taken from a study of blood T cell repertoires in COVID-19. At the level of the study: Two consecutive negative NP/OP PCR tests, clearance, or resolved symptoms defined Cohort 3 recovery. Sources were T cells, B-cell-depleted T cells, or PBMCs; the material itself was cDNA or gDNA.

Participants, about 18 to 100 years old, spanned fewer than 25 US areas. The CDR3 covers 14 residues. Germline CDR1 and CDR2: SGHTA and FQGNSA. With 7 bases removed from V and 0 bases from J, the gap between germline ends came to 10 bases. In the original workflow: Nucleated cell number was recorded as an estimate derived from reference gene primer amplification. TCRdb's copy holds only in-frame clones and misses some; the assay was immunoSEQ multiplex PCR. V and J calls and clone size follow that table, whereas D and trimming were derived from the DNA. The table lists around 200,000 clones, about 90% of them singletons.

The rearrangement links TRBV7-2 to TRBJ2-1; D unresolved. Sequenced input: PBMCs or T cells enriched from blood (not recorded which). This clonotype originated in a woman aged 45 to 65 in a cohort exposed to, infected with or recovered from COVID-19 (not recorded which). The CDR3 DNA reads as TGTGCCAGCAAGATTCTGAGCTCCTACAATGAGCAGTTCTTC. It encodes CASKILSSYNEQFF. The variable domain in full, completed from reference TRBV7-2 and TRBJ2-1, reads GAGVSQSPSNKVTEKGKDVELRCDPISGHTALYWYRQSLGQGLEFLIYFQGNSAPDKSGLPSDRFSAERTGGSVSTLTIQRTQQEDSAVYLCASKILSSYNEQFFGPGTRLTVL.